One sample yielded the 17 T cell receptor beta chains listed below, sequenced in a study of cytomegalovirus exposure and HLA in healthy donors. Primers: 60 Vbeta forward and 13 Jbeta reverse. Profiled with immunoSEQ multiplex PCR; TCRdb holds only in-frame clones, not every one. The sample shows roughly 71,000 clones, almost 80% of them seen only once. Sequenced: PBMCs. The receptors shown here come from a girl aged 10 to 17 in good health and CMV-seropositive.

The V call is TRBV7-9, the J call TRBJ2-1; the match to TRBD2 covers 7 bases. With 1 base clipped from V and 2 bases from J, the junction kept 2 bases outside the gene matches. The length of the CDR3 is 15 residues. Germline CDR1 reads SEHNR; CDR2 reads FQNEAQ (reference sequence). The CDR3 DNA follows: TGTGCCAGCAGCTTAGGGGCGGGGGCCTACAATGAGCAGTTCTTC. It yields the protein CASSLGAGAYNEQFF.

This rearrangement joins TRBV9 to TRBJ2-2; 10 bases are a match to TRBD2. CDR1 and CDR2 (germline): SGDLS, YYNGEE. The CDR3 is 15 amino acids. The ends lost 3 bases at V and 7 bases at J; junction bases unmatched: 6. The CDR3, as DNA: TGTGCCAGCAGCGCCGGGGGACTAGCGAGCGGGGAGCTGTTTTTT. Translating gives CASSAGGLASGELFF.

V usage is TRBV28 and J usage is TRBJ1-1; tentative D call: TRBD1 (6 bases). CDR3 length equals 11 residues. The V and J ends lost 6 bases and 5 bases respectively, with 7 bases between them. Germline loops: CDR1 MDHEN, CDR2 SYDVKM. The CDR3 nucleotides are TGTGCCAGCAGGCAGGGGACTGAAGCTTTCTTT. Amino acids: CASRQGTEAFF. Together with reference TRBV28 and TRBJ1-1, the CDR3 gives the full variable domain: DVKVTQSSRYLVKRTGEKVFLECVQDMDHENMFWYRQDPGLGLRLIYFSYDVKMKEKGDIPEGYSVSREKKERFSLILESASTNQTSMYLCASRQGTEAFFGQGTRLTVV.

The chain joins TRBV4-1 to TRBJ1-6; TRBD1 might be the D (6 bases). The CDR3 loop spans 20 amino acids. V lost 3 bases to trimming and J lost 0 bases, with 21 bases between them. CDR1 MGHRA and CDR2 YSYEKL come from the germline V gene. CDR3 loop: CASSQAKQGMVTSYNSPLHF. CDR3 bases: TGCGCCAGCAGCCAGGCCAAACAGGGAATGGTAACCTCCTATAATTCACCCCTCCACTTT.

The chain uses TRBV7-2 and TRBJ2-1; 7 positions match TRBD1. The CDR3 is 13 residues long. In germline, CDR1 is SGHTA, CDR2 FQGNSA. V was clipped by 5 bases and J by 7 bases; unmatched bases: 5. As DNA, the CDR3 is TGTGCCAGCAGCAGCAAACAGGGGAATGAGCAGTTCTTC. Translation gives CASSSKQGNEQFF.

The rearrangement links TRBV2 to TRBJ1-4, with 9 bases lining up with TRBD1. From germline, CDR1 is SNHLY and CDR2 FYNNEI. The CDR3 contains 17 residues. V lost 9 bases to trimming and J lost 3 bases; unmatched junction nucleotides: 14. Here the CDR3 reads CARAGRGQGPANEKLFF. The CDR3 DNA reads TGTGCCAGGGCAGGGAGGGGACAGGGACCGGCTAATGAAAAACTGTTTTTT.

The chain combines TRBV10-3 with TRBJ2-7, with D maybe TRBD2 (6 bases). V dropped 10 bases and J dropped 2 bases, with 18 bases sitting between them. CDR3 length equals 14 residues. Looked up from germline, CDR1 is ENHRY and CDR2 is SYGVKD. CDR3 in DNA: TGTGCCACCATGGAGTTGGGCGGGACCTACGAGCAGTACTTC. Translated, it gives CATMELGGTYEQYF.

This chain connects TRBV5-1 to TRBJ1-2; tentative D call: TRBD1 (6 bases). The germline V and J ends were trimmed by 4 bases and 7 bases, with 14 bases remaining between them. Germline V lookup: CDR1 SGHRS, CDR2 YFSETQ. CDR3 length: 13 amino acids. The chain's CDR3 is CASSSRGDGGYTF. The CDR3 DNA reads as TGCGCCAGCAGCAGCAGGGGAGATGGTGGCTACACCTTC.

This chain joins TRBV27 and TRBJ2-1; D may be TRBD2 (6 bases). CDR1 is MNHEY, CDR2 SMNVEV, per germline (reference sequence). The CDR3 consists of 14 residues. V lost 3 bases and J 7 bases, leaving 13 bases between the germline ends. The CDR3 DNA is TGTGCCAGCAGTTTCATCGCCGGGGGTAATGAGCAGTTCTTC. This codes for CASSFIAGGNEQFF.

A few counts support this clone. The chain's CDR3 is CASSPDSYTDTQYF. DNA of the CDR3: TGTGCCAGCAGCCCCGACAGTTACACAGATACGCAGTATTTT. The rearrangement joins TRBV5-6 to TRBJ2-3; perhaps TRBD1 as D (5 bases). V lost 4 bases and J lost 2, with 11 bases in between. CDR3 length equals 14 residues. Germline CDR1 is SGHDT and CDR2 is YYEEEE. Full variable domain (rest looked up from reference TRBV5-6 and TRBJ2-3): DAGVTQSPTHLIKTRGQQVTLRCSPKSGHDTVSWYQQALGQGPQFIFQYYEEEERQRGNFPDRFSGHQFPNYSSELNVNALLLGDSALYLCASSPDSYTDTQYFGPGTRLTVL.

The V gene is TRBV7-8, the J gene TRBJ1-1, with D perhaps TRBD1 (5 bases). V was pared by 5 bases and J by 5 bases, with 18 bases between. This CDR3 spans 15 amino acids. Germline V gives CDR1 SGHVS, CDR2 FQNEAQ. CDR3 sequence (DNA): TGTGCCAGCAGCCGGCCGCCAGGGAGGGATACTGAAGCTTTCTTT. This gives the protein CASSRPPGRDTEAFF.

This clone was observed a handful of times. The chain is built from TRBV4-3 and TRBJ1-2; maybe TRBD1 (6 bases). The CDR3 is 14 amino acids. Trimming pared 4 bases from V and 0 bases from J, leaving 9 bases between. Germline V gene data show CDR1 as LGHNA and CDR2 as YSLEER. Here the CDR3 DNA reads TGCGCCAGCAGCCTCTACAGGGCTAACTATGGCTACACCTTC. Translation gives CASSLYRANYGYTF.

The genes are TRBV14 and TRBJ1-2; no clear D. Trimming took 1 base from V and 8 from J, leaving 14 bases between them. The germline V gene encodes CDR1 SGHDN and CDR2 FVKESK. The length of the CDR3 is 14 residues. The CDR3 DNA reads TGTGCCAGCAGCCAAGTTGGGAGGGAAGGAGGCTACACCTTC. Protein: CASSQVGREGGYTF. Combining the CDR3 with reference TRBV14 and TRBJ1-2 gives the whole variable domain EAGVTQFPSHSVIEKGQTVTLRCDPISGHDNLYWYRRVMGKEIKFLLHFVKESKQDESGMPNNRFLAERTGGTYSTLKVQPAELEDSGVYFCASSQVGREGGYTFGSGTRLTVV.

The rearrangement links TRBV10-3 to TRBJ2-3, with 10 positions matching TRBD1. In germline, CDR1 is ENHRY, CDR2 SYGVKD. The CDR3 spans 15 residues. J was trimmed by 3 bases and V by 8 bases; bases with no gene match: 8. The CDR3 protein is CAIGPRDRGTDTQYF. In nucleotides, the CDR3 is TGTGCCATCGGGCCCAGGGACAGGGGTACAGATACGCAGTATTTT.

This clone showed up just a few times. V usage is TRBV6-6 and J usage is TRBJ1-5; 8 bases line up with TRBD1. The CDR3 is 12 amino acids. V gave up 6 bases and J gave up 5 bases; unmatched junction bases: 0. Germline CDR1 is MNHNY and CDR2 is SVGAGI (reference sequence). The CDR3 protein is CASRTGDQPQHF. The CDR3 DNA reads TGTGCCAGCAGGACAGGGGATCAGCCCCAGCATTTT.

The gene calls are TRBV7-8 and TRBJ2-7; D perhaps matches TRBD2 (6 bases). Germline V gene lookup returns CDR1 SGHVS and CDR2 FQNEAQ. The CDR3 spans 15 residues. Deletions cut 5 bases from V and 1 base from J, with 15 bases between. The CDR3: CASSLYSGYSYEQYF. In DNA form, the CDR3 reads TGTGCCAGCAGCCTCTATAGCGGTTATTCCTACGAGCAGTACTTC.

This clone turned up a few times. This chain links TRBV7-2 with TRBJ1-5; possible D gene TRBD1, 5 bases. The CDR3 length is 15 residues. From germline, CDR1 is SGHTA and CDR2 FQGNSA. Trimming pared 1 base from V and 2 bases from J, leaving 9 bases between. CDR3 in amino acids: CASSLVQGGNQPQHF. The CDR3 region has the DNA TGTGCCAGCAGCTTAGTCCAGGGTGGCAATCAGCCCCAGCATTTT.